The entry below gives a single TCR beta chain sequence along with its context. Its antigen remains unknown. The data were obtained in a study of synovial regulatory T cells in juvenile arthritis. Study as a whole: One patient received methotrexate plus infliximab; one lacked treatment information.

Regarding the study as a whole: Synovial Teff and blood CPL repertoires partially overlapped with iaTreg TCR repertoires, which were largely patient-private.

Sequencing used immunoSEQ multiplex PCR; TCRdb keeps in-frame clones, though not all of them. In total, the table holds roughly 7,300 clones. The CDR3 runs to 13 residues. Only the protein is available. In germline, CDR1 is SGHNT, CDR2 YENEEA. The genes are TRBV11-3 and TRBJ1-1. The TCR comes from a donor between 2 and 29 years old with juvenile idiopathic arthritis. Sequencing used Treg cells from blood. Sample subset: remaining (HLA-DR-negative) circulating blood Treg cells. The CDR3 region is CASSLGEDTEAFF.